The clone carrying this TCR beta chain has a single count. The antigen is unknown. This entry belongs to a study of cytomegalovirus exposure and HLA in healthy donors. Study-wide results and caveats: Fewer N-insertions than the roughly 600-donor mean were reportedly shown by an Asian-associated ancestry cluster in a later analysis.

Trimming removed 0 bases from V and 7 bases from J, with 15 bases in between. The CDR3 is 15 amino acids. Germline V lookup: CDR1 LGHNA, CDR2 YSLEER. The primer mix had 60 Vbeta and 13 Jbeta primers. Only in-frame clones appear in the TCRdb table, and some are missing; sequencing was by immunoSEQ multiplex PCR. The table records 100,000 to 150,000 clones, roughly 76% of them present only once. The rearrangement uses TRBV4-3 and TRBJ1-1, with D tentatively TRBD1 (5 bases). Sequenced input: PBMCs. The receptor was isolated from a woman aged 60-75 years in good health and CMV-seropositive. The CDR3 DNA sequence: TGCGCCAGCAGCCAAGAACCGGGACTGCATTTTGAAGCTTTCTTT. This translates into CASSQEPGLHFEAFF.